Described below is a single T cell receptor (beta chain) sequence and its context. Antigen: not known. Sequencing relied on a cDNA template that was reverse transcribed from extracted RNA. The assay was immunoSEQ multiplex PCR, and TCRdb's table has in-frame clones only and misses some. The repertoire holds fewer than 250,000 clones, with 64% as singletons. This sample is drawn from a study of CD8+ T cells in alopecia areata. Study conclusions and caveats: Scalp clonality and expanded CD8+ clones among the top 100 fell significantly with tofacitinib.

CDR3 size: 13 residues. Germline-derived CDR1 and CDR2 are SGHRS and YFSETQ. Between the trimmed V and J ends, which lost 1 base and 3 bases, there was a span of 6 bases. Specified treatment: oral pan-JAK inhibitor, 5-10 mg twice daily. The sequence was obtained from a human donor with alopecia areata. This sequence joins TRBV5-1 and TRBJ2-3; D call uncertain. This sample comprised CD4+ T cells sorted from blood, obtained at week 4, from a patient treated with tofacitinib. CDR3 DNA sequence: TGCGCCAGCAGCTTGACTGGGACAGATACGCAGTATTTT. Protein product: CASSLTGTDTQYF.